This T cell receptor (beta chain) was documented in a study of OX40 agonist ivuxolimab in advanced cancers. Concerning the study at large: Ivuxolimab was a fully human IgG2 agonistic monoclonal antibody targeting the costimulatory receptor OX40 (CD134). Intravenous ivuxolimab was administered to patients every 2 weeks at six dose levels: 0.01, 0.1, 0.3, 1.5, 3 and 10 mg/kg. Of the approximately 50 dose-escalation patients, hepatocellular carcinoma was present in approximately 20, melanoma in some 15, renal cell carcinoma in 9 and head and neck cancer in 9. In the dose-escalation cohort, roughly 82% of patients were male, and the mean age was 60 years with a range of roughly 23 to 90. Prior anti-PD-1, anti-PD-L1 or anti-CTLA-4 therapy was permitted, and checkpoint inhibitors had been received by approximately 39% of dose-escalation patients. Partial responses occurred in three dose-escalation patients, of whom one had hepatocellular carcinoma and two had cutaneous melanoma. Peripheral TCRbeta sequencing was intended to test whether TCR sequence diversity was altered and clonal T-cell expansion was caused by ivuxolimab. The paper reports the monotherapy dose-escalation portion (N of about 52 patients) of the phase I ivuxolimab trial. Overall study outcomes, separate from this receptor: Low levels of normalized T-cell clonal expansion were also seen in some nonresponding patients. Partial responders in the 0.1-3.0 mg/kg groups had among the lowest normalized peripheral clonal expansion, especially among CD8+ T cells. Which antigens the clonally expanded peripheral T cells were specific for was not determined. After ivuxolimab, more expanded clones were found on average in CD8+ T cells than in CD4+ T cells. At doses of 0.1 to 3.0 mg/kg, clonal expansion of both CD4+ and CD8+ blood T cells was observed from baseline to week 6.

Patients with a history of autoimmune disease or receiving systemic immunosuppression were excluded from the trial. Peripheral blood for TCR sequencing was collected from all dose cohorts at baseline, on cycle 4 day 1, and on cycle 7 day 1. Samples were obtained from an open-label, multicenter, first-in-human phase I dose-escalation trial of ivuxolimab. Adults with locally advanced or metastatic melanoma, renal cell carcinoma, hepatocellular carcinoma or head and neck squamous cell carcinoma were enrolled in the trial. Before TCR sequencing, CD4+ T cells and CD8+ T cells from peripheral blood were sorted into separate populations. For sequencing of the TCRbeta CDR3 region, genomic DNA was extracted from the sorted cells. The immunoSEQ Assay was used to sequence the TCRbeta CDR3 regions. In TCRdb, the immuneACCESS table is reduced to in-frame sequences with V and J assigned. These tables do not hold every clone; where another copy was compared, an unresolved V gene accounts for under half, and the others remain unexplained. The sample table contains tens of thousands of clones; only one count was recorded for around 85% of them. Of the sample, approximately 0.37% is held by the ten largest clones.

The CDR3 measures 11 amino acids from cysteine to phenylalanine. CDR3 DNA is the only sequence kept; it has 33 bases, read in frame from the first base. Trimming takes 3 bases from V and 3 bases from J, and the germline ends sit 5 bases apart. The germline V gene (reference sequence) specifies GTSNPN as CDR1 and SVGIG as CDR2. This clone was detected only a few times. It has no known antigen specificity. One base away there is no much larger clone; base qualities are not given. Specimen: CD4+ or CD8+ T cells sorted from blood, collected in a trial of the OX40 agonist ivuxolimab. The receptor comes from an adult with an advanced solid tumor such as melanoma, head and neck, liver or kidney cancer. The rearranged segments are TRBV30 and TRBJ1-1, with the D gene too uncertain to name. The CDR3 protein: CAWRGYTEAFF. The sequenced DNA: TGTGCCTGGAGGGGTTACACTGAAGCTTTCTTT.